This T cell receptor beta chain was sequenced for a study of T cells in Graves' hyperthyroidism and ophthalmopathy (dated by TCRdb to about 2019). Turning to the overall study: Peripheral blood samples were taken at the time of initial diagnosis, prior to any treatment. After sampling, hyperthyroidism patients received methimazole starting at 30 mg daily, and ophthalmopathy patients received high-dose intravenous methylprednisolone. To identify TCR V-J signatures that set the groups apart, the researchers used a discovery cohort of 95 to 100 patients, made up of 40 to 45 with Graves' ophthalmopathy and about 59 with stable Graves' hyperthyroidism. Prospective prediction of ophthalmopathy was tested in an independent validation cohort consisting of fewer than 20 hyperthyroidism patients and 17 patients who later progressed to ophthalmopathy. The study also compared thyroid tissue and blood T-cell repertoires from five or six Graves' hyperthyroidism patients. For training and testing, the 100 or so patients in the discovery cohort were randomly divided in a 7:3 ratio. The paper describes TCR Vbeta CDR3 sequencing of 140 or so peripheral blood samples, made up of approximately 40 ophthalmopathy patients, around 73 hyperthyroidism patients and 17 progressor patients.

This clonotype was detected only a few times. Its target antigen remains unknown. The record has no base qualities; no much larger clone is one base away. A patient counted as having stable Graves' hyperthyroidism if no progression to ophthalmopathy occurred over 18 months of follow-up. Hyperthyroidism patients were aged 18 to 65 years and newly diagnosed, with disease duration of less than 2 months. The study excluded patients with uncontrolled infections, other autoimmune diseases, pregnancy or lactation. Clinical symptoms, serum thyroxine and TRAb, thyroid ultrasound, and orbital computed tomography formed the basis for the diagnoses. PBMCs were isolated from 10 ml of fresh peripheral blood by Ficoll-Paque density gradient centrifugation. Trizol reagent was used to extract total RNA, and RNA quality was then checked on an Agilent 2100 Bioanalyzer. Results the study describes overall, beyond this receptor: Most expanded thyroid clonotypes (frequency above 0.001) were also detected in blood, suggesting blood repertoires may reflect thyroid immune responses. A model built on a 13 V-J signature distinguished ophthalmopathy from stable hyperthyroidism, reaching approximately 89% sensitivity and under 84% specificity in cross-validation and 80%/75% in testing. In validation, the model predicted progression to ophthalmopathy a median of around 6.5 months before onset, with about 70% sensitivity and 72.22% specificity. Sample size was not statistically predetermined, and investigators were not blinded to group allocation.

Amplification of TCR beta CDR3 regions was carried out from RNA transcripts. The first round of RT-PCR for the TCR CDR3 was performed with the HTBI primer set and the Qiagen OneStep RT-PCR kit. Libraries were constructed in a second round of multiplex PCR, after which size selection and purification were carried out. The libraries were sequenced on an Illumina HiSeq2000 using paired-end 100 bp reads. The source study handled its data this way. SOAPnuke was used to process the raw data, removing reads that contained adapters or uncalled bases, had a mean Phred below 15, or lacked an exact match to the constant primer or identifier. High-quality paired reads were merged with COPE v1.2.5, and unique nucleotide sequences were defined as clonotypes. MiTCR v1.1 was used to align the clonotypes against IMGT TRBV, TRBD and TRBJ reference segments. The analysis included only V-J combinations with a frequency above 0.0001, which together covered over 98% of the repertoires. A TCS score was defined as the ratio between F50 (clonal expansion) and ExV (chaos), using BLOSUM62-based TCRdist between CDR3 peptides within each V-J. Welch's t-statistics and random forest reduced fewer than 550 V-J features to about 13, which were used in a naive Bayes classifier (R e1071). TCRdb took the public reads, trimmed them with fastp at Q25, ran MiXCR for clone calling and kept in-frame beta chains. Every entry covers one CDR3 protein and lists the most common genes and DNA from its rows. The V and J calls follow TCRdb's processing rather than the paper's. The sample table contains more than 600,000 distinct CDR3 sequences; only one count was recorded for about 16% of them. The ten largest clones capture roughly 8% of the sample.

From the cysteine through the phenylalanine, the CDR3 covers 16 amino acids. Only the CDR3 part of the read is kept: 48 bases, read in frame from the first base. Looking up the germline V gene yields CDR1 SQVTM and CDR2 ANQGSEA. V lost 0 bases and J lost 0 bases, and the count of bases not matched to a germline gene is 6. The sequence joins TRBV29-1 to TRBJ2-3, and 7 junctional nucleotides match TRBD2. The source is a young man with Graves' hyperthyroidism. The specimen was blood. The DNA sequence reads TGCAGCGTTGAAGATCGGGCTAGCGGCAGCACAGATACGCAGTATTTT. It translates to CSVEDRASGSTDTQYF.